This TCR beta chain was identified in a study of cytomegalovirus exposure and HLA in healthy donors. Broader study findings: Some highly shared sequence variants likely arose as a pipeline artifact. In a later analysis, across HLA loci, associated TCR counts were highest for DRB1, lowest for HLA-C.

As for this clone: Antigen: not known.

Both 60 Vbeta primers and 13 Jbeta primers went into the PCR. The data were produced by immunoSEQ multiplex PCR, yet TCRdb's version contains in-frame clones alone and is incomplete. Its table records 130,000 to 150,000 clones. The trim removed 4 bases at V and 2 bases at J, leaving 4 bases unmatched. Germline-derived CDR1 and CDR2 are SGHDT and YYEEEE. This CDR3 comprises 17 residues. The receptor comes from a male donor in good health and CMV-seronegative. The sample comprised PBMCs. This chain connects TRBV5-6 to TRBJ2-6; 12 nucleotides match TRBD1. The CDR3 nucleotides are TGTGCCAGCAGCCTGGGACAGGGGGCTCCTGGGGCCAACGTCCTGACTTTC. Its translation is CASSLGQGAPGANVLTF.